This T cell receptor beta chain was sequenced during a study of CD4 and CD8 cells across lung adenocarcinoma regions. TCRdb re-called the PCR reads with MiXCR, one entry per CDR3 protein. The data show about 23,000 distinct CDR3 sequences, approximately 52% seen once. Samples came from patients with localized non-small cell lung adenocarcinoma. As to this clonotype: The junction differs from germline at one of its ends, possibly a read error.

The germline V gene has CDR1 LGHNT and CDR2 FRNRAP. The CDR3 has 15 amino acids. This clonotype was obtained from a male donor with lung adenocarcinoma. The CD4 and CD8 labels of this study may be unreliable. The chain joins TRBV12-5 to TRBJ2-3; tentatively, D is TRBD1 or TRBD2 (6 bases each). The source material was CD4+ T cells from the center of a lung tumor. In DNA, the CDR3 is TGTGCTGGGGGGCTGGGGGCCCGTAACACAGATACGCAGTATTTC. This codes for CAGGLGARNTDTQYF.